What follows are 9 T cell receptor beta chains derived from one specimen sequenced in a study of brain T cells in children with intractable seizures. Only in-frame clones appear in the TCRdb table, and some are missing; sequencing was by immunoSEQ multiplex PCR. The table records about 340,000 clones, over 90% of them present only once. Described time point: blood from clinic visit 5 months post-surgery; TSC patient then seizure free. The sequenced sample was peripheral blood, obtained 5 to 6 months after surgery. Receptors originate from a boy in the first two years of life with tuberous sclerosis and intractable seizures.

The genes are TRBV12-3 or TRBV12-4 and TRBJ2-1; D unresolved. The CDR3 has 13 amino acids. V was shortened by 4 bases and J by 6 bases, with 10 bases between the two germline ends. This CDR3 reads CASSSAPPNEQFF. The DNA of the CDR3 is TGTGCCAGCAGTTCGGCCCCCCCCAATGAGCAGTTCTTC.

The rearrangement links TRBV7-9 to TRBJ2-1, with 7 bases aligning to TRBD2. Germline CDR1 reads SEHNR; CDR2 reads FQNEAQ (reference sequence). Trimming cost V 1 base and J 7 bases; bases outside gene matches: 7. The CDR3 is 15 residues long. CDR3: CASSLEWEGLNEQFF. The DNA for the CDR3 is TGTGCCAGCAGCTTAGAGTGGGAGGGTCTAAATGAGCAGTTCTTC.

The rearrangement links TRBV19 to TRBJ1-5; D perhaps matches TRBD1 (5 bases). The ends were cut back, 3 bases at V and 3 bases at J, with 6 bases in the middle. The germline V gene encodes CDR1 LNHDA and CDR2 SQIVND (reference sequence). The CDR3 is 13 residues long. CDR3 coding DNA: TGTGCCAGTAGTATGGACAACAATCAGCCCCAGCATTTT. Protein product: CASSMDNNQPQHF.

The chain is built from TRBV27 and TRBJ1-1; no reliable D call. Germline V gene lookup returns CDR1 MNHEY and CDR2 SMNVEV (reference sequence). The CDR3 runs 12 residues. Deletions cut 8 bases from V and 5 bases from J, with 12 bases between. CDR3 sequence (DNA): TGTGCCAGCGGTAAAGAAGGTACTGAAGCTTTCTTT. This translates into CASGKEGTEAFF.

The J gene is TRBJ2-1, the V gene TRBV2; D gene ambiguous. The CDR3 consists of 15 residues. The V gene's germline CDR1 is SNHLY and CDR2 FYNNEI. The germline V and J ends were trimmed by 10 bases and 1 base, with 17 bases remaining between them. CDR3 DNA sequence: TGTGCCACCGTTATCGTCCCCGGGTCCTACAATGAGCAGTTCTTC. Residues: CATVIVPGSYNEQFF.

This chain joins TRBV9 and TRBJ1-2; 12 bases align to TRBD1. This CDR3 spans 15 amino acids. Trimming cost V 3 bases and J 8 bases; bases outside gene matches: 8. Germline V CDR1 and CDR2: SGDLS, YYNGEE. CDR3 sequence reads: CASSAEGQGAEGYTF. Here the CDR3 DNA reads TGTGCCAGCAGCGCAGAGGGACAGGGGGCGGAAGGCTACACCTTC.

The rearrangement links TRBV29-1 to TRBJ1-2, with a tentative D call TRBD1 (5 bases). The CDR3 totals 15 residues. The V gene's germline CDR1 is SQVTM and CDR2 ANQGSEA. V was trimmed by 4 bases and J by 3 bases, leaving 18 bases between them. The CDR3 DNA sequence: TGCAGCGTTGGATACCGGCAGGGCGGAGACTATGGCTACACCTTC. It is translated as CSVGYRQGGDYGYTF.

The chain is built from TRBV18 and TRBJ2-6; 7 nucleotides match TRBD2. CDR3 size: 18 residues. V shed 8 bases, J shed 0 bases, and the junction held 13 bases outside the gene matches. Germline V lookup: CDR1 KGHSH, CDR2 LQKENI. The DNA of the CDR3 is TGTGCCAGCGGGGGTGGCGGGAGTACTGACTCTGGGGCCAACGTCCTGACTTTC. This gives the protein CASGGGGSTDSGANVLTF.

V is TRBV7-2 and J is TRBJ2-5, with D possibly TRBD1 on 6 matching bases. The CDR3 is made up of 14 amino acids. V was cut by 5 bases and J by 2 bases, with 12 bases left in between. Germline assignment: CDR1 SGHTA and CDR2 FQGNSA. The CDR3 sequence is CASSQGQIQETQYF. DNA for the CDR3: TGTGCCAGCAGCCAAGGACAGATACAAGAGACCCAGTACTTC.